This T cell receptor (beta chain) was recovered during a study of radiotherapy plus CTLA-4 blockade in lung cancer. For this clone: Its antigen is currently unknown.

With ipilimumab providing CTLA-4 blockade, focal radiation was administered to patients who had chemo-refractory metastatic non-small-cell lung cancer. Using immunoSEQ multiplex PCR, the repertoire was profiled, and TCRdb retains in-frame clones only, with some absent. This table has more than 90,000 clones, 80% to 85% appearing once. Study conclusions and caveats: Reports identified early blood T cell clone dynamics, with interferon-beta, as the best response predictor.

The CDR3 has 11 residues. After removal of 7 bases from V and 8 bases from J, the junction contained 5 bases not matched to a gene. CDR1 is SQVTM, CDR2 ANQGSEA, per germline. Sequencing used peripheral blood, obtained from a patient treated with radiotherapy plus ipilimumab. The chain has TRBV29-1 and TRBJ1-2; 9 bases are a match to TRBD1. This TCR was recovered from a human donor with non-small cell lung cancer that progressed on radiotherapy plus ipilimumab. CDR3 amino acids: CSDGTGNGYTF. DNA for the CDR3: TGCAGCGATGGGACAGGGAACGGCTACACCTTC.